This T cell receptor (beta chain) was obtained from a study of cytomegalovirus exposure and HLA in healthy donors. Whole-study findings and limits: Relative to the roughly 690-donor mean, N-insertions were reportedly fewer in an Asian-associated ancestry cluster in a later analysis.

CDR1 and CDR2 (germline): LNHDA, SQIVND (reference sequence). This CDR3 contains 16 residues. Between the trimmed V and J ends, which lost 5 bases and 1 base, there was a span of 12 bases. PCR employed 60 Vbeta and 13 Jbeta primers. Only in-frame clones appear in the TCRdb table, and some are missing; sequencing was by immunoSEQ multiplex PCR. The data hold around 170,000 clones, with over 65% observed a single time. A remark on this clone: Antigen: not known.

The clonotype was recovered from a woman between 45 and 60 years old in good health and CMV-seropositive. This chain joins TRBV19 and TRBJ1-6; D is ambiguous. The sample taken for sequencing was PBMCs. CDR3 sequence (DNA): TGTGCCAGTAGTCGCTCCGGGAGGTCCTATAATTCACCCCTCCACTTT. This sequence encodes CASSRSGRSYNSPLHF.